This T cell receptor beta chain was sequenced for a study of blood T cell repertoires in COVID-19. The CDR3 extends over 15 amino acids. The germline gives CDR1 SGDLS, CDR2 YYNGEE. The V and J ends lost 0 bases and 4 bases, in that order; junction bases with no gene match: 1. How the authors handled the data: Cell counts per sample came from amplifying reference gene primers. The data were produced by immunoSEQ multiplex PCR, yet TCRdb's version contains in-frame clones alone and is incomplete. Clone size and the V and J calls come from that table; the DNA yielded D and trimming. The repertoire includes approximately 73,000 clones, 86% of them detected once, and roughly 1.9% sits in the top ten.

The TCR originated in a woman in her fifties or sixties with acute or convalescent COVID-19. V is TRBV9 and J is TRBJ2-6; 7 bases agree with TRBD1. Material for sequencing was peripheral blood. The chain's CDR3 is CASSVEGQGANVLTF. CDR3 nucleotide sequence: TGTGCCAGCAGCGTAGAGGGACAGGGGGCCAACGTCCTGACTTTC.